A single sample gave rise to the 13 T cell receptor beta chains below, sequenced in a study of CD8+CD57+ T cells in acquired aplastic anemia. Profiling of TCR beta VDJ combinations and CDR3 sequences used genomic DNA as template. TCRdb analysed the reads with MiXCR anew, one entry per CDR3 protein. Of tens of thousands of distinct CDR3 sequences listed, roughly half were seen once; the top ten hold approximately 8.3%. Sequencing was carried out using sorted CD4+, CD8+, or CD8+CD57+ T cells (not recorded which) from PBMCs. The receptor set was obtained from a human donor in good health, serving as a control.

The CDR3 sequence is CASSLDSDYGYTF. Written as DNA, the CDR3 is TGTGCCAGCAGCTTAGACTCGGACTATGGCTACACCTTC. The rearrangement uses TRBV7-2 and TRBJ1-2; D call uncertain. The CDR3 covers 13 residues. CDR1 and CDR2 (germline): SGHTA, FQGNSA. V shed 1 base and J shed 3 bases, with 6 bases lying between them.

In this sample, this clonotype turned up once. CDR3 sequence reads: CASSVRQYINPNTEAFF. CDR3 nucleotides: TGTGCCAGCAGCGTCCGACAGTACATCAATCCAAACACTGAAGCTTTCTTT. This chain links TRBV11-2 with TRBJ1-1; possible D gene TRBD1, 5 bases. This CDR3 region has 17 residues. Per germline, CDR1 SGHAT and CDR2 FQNNGV. Trimming left V 5 bases short and J 2 bases short, with 21 bases between.

This chain connects TRBV24-1 to TRBJ2-7; D gene ambiguous. CDR1 is KGHDR, CDR2 SFDVKD, per germline. The V end was cut by 7 bases, the J end by 2 bases, with 11 bases between. The CDR3 length is 13 residues. CDR3 sequence reads: CATRVWVPYEQYF. DNA of the CDR3: TGTGCCACCAGGGTCTGGGTTCCCTACGAGCAGTACTTC.

The DNA for the CDR3 is TGCGCCAGCAACTTGGAGACTAGCGGATCCTACGAGCAGTACTTC. Its translation is CASNLETSGSYEQYF. The V call is TRBV10-1, the J call TRBJ2-7, with 9 nucleotides matching TRBD2. Trimming at V came to 7 bases and at J to 1 base, leaving 8 bases not matched to a gene. The germline V gene encodes CDR1 WNHNN and CDR2 SYGVQD (reference sequence). The CDR3 length is 15 residues.

The V call is TRBV5-1, the J call TRBJ2-4; 8 bases align to TRBD1. J gave up 1 base and V 5 bases, and 5 bases lay outside the gene matches. This CDR3 has 15 residues. The germline V gene encodes CDR1 SGHRS and CDR2 YFSETQ. The chain's CDR3 is CASSPTGVAKNIQYF. The CDR3 DNA sequence: TGCGCCAGCAGTCCGACAGGGGTCGCCAAAAACATTCAGTACTTC. The full variable domain, completed using reference TRBV5-1 and TRBJ2-4, is KAGVTQTPRYLIKTRGQQVTLSCSPISGHRSVSWYQQTPGQGLQFLFEYFSETQRNKGNFPGRFSGRQFSNSRSEMNVSTLELGDSALYLCASSPTGVAKNIQYFGAGTRLSVL.

The chain has TRBV2 and TRBJ1-2; TRBD1 matches 8 bases. V lost 3 bases to trimming and J lost 4 bases; unmatched junction nucleotides: 4. The CDR3 consists of 14 residues. Germline-derived CDR1 and CDR2 are SNHLY and FYNNEI. The CDR3 region is CASSDDRGLYGYTF. The CDR3 DNA is TGTGCCAGCAGTGACGACAGGGGACTCTATGGCTACACCTTC.

Concerning this clonotype: A read error is possible here, since a much larger clone lies one base away. The rearrangement links TRBV14 to TRBJ2-3; 7 bases line up with TRBD1. The CDR3 contains 15 residues. Germline CDR1 is SGHDN and CDR2 is FVKESK. V lost 0 bases to trimming and J lost 2 bases; unmatched junction nucleotides: 2. CDR3 sequence: CASSQEGGSTDTQYF. The CDR3 region has the DNA TGTGCCAGCAGCCAAGAAGGGGGCTCCACAGATACGCAGTATTTT.

The genes are TRBV24-1 and TRBJ2-3, with D uncertain. V lost 10 bases to trimming and J lost 5 bases, with 9 bases between them. The CDR3 runs to 11 residues. Germline CDR1 and CDR2: KGHDR and SFDVKD. This chain's CDR3 is CATGFRDTQYF. The CDR3 DNA follows: TGTGCCACTGGTTTCCGAGATACGCAGTATTTT.

This clonotype was seen more than once but under ten times. The chain recombines TRBV10-3 with TRBJ1-2, with TRBD1 matching 8 bases. The V and J ends lost 4 bases and 4 bases, in that order; junction bases with no gene match: 2. Germline V gives CDR1 ENHRY, CDR2 SYGVKD. This CDR3 comprises 13 residues. The CDR3: CAISAGTGYGYTF. The DNA for the CDR3 is TGTGCCATCAGTGCCGGGACAGGCTATGGCTACACCTTC.

Only one count was recorded for this clonotype. The chain employs TRBV15 and TRBJ2-1; TRBD1 matches 8 bases. J was trimmed by 9 bases and V by 2 bases; bases with no gene match: 12. Germline V gene data show CDR1 as LNHNV and CDR2 as YYDKDF (reference sequence). The CDR3 is 16 residues long. CDR3 region: CATSRTPQGARGEQFF. CDR3 coding DNA: TGTGCCACCAGCAGAACCCCCCAGGGGGCGCGAGGTGAGCAGTTCTTC.

Note on this clonotype: Because the CDR3 is missing its conserved closing phenylalanine or tryptophan, this is likely a read error. V gene TRBV5-1 combines with J gene TRBJ2-7; TRBD2 is a possible D gene (6 bases). V was clipped by 2 bases and J by 2 bases, with 11 bases between them. The CDR3 consists of 14 residues. The germline CDR1 and CDR2 sequences are SGHRS and YFSETQ. This CDR3 reads CASSFVSSAYEQYL. The CDR3 bases are TGCGCCAGCAGCTTCGTATCTAGCGCCTACGAGCAGTACCTC.

Comment on this clonotype: Germline and junction disagree at one end, which may indicate a read error. The rearrangement links TRBV4-2 to TRBJ2-7; D is unclear. CDR1 and CDR2 from the germline V gene are LGHNA and YNFKEQ. The CDR3 spans 13 residues. In DNA form, the CDR3 reads TGTGCCAGCAGCCAAGGCTCCACCTACGGGCAGCACTTC. Residues: CASSQGSTYGQHF.

This chain connects TRBV4-2 to TRBJ1-5; weak D call: TRBD1 (5 bases). CDR1 and CDR2 from the germline V gene are LGHNA and YNFKEQ. Trimming shortened V by 4 bases and J by 7 bases, and 14 bases separated the two germline ends. This CDR3 has 14 residues. The CDR3 DNA sequence: TGTGCCAGCAGCCCCGGGGGTCCCGGACAGCCCCAGCATTTT. This gives the protein CASSPGGPGQPQHF.